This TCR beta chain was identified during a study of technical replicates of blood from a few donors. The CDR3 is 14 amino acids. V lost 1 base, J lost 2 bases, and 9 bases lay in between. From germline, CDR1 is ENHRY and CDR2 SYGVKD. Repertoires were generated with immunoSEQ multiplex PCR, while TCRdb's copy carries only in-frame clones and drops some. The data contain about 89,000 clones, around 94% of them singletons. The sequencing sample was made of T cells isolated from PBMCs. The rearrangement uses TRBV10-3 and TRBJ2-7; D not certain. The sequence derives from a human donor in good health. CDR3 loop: CAISEFELTYEQYF. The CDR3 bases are TGTGCCATCAGTGAGTTCGAACTTACCTACGAGCAGTACTTC.